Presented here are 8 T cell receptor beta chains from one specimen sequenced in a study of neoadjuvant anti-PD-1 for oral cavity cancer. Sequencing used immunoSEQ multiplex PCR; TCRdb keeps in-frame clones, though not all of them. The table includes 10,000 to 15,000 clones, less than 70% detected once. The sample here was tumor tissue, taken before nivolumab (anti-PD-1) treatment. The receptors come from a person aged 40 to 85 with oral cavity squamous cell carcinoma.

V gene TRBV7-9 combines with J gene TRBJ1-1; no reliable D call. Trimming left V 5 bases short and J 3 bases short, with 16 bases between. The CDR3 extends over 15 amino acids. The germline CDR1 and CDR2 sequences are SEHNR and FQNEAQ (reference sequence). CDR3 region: CASSLGPTRDTEAFF. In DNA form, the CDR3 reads TGTGCCAGCAGCCTCGGACCAACCCGGGACACTGAAGCTTTCTTT.

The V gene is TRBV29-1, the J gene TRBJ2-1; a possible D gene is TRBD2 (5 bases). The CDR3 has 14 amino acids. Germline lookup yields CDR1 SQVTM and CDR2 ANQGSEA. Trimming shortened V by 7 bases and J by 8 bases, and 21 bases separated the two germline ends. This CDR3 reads CSAVQASGSDEQFF. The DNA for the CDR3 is TGCAGCGCAGTTCAGGCGTCGGGGTCCGATGAGCAGTTCTTC.

The CDR3 sequence is CASTPRTAAYNEQFF. The CDR3 coding sequence is TGTGCCAGCACCCCGCGTACGGCAGCCTACAATGAGCAGTTCTTC. The rearrangement links TRBV5-4 to TRBJ2-1; D uncertain. Germline lookup yields CDR1 SGHNT and CDR2 YYREEE (reference sequence). The CDR3 extends over 15 amino acids. The germline V and J ends were trimmed by 6 bases and 2 bases, with 15 bases remaining between them.

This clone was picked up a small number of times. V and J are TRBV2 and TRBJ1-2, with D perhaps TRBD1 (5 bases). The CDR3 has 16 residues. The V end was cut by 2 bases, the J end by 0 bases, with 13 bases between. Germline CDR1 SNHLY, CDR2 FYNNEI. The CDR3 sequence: CASSEPGTWANYGYTF. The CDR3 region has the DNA TGTGCCAGCAGTGAACCCGGGACCTGGGCTAACTATGGCTACACCTTC.

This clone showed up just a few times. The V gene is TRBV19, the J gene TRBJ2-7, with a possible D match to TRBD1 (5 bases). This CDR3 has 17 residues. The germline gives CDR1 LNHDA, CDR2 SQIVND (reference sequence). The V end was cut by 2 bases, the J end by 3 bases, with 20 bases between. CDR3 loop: CASSITTISGSNYEQYF. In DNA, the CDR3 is TGTGCCAGTAGTATAACGACCATTTCAGGGTCGAACTACGAGCAGTACTTC.

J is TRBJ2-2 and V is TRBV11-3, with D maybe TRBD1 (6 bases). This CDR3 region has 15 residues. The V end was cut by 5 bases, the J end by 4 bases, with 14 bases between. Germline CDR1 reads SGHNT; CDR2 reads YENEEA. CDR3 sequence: CASSPRQGPTGELFF. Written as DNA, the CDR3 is TGTGCCAGCAGCCCTAGGCAGGGGCCCACCGGGGAGCTGTTTTTT.

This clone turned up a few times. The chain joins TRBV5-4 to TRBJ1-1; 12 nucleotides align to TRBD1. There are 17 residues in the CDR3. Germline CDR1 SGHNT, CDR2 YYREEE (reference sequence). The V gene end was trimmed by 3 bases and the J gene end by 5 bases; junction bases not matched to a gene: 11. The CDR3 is CASSWRDRGREGTEAFF. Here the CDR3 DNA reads TGTGCCAGCAGCTGGAGGGACAGGGGGCGCGAGGGGACTGAAGCTTTCTTT.

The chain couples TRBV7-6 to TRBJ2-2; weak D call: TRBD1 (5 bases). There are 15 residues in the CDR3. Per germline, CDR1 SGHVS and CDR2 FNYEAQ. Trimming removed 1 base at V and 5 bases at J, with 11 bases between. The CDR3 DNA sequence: TGTGCCAGCAGCTTAGGGCAGGGTGGTACCGGGGAGCTGTTTTTT. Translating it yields CASSLGQGGTGELFF.